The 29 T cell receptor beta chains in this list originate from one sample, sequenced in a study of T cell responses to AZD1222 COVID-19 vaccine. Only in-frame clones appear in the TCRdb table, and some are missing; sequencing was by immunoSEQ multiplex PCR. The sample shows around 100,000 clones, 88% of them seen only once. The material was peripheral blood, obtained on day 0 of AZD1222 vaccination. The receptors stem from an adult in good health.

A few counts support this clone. The chain's CDR3 is CASSLRGGYTF. CDR3 DNA sequence: TGTGCCAGCAGTTTACGGGGTGGCTACACCTTC. The chain recombines TRBV28 with TRBJ1-2; D unclear. Trimming took off 2 bases at V and 7 bases at J, with 5 bases between the two ends. Germline V lookup: CDR1 MDHEN, CDR2 SYDVKM. The CDR3 has 11 residues.

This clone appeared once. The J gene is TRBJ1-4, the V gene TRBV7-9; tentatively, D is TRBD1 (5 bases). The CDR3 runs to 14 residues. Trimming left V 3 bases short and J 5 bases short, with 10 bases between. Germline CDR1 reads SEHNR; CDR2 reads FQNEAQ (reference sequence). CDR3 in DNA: TGTGCCAGCAGCTTGATGGGGGAAAATGAAAAACTGTTTTTT. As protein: CASSLMGENEKLFF.

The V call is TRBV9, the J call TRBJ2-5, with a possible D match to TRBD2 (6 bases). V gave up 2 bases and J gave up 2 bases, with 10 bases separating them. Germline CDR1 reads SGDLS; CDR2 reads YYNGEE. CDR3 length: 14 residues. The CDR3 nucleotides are TGTGCCAGCAGCGTGGCGGGAACTCAAGAGACCCAGTACTTC. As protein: CASSVAGTQETQYF.

Here the CDR3 reads CASSFSDRPYGYTF. Written as DNA, the CDR3 is TGTGCCAGCAGTTTCTCCGACAGGCCCTATGGCTACACCTTC. The V gene is TRBV28, the J gene TRBJ1-2; tentatively, D is TRBD1 (6 bases). The CDR3 contains 14 residues. Trimming left V 3 bases short and J 4 bases short, with 12 bases between. Germline V gives CDR1 MDHEN, CDR2 SYDVKM.

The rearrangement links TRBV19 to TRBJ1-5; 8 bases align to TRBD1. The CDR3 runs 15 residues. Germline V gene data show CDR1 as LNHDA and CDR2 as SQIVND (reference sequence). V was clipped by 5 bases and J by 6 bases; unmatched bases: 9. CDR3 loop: CASSARTGFGQPQHF. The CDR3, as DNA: TGTGCCAGTAGTGCCCGGACAGGGTTCGGTCAGCCCCAGCATTTT.

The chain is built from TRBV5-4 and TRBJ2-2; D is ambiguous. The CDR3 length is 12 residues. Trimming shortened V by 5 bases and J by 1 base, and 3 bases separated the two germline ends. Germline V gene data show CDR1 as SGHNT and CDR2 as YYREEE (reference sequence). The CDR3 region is CASRWNTGELFF. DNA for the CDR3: TGTGCCAGCAGGTGGAACACCGGGGAGCTGTTTTTT.

The CDR3 is CASSRQGIYGYTF. The CDR3 DNA reads as TGTGCCAGCAGCCGTCAGGGGATCTATGGCTACACCTTC. The chain links TRBV5-4 to TRBJ1-2, with D perhaps matching TRBD1 (6 bases). CDR1 and CDR2 from the germline V gene are SGHNT and YYREEE (reference sequence). V gave up 4 bases and J gave up 4 bases, with 11 bases separating them. The CDR3 covers 13 residues.

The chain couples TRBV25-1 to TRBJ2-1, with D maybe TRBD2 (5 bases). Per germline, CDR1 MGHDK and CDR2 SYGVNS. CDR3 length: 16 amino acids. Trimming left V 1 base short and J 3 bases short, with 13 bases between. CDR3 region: CASSELVGDGYNEQFF. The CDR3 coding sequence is TGTGCCAGCAGTGAATTAGTGGGAGACGGCTACAATGAGCAGTTCTTC.

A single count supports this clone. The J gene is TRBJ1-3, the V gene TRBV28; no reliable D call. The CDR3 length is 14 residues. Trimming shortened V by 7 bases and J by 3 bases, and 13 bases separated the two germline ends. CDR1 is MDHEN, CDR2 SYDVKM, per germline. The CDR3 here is CASTKGGLGNTIYF. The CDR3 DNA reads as TGTGCCAGCACTAAAGGAGGGCTTGGAAACACCATATATTTT.

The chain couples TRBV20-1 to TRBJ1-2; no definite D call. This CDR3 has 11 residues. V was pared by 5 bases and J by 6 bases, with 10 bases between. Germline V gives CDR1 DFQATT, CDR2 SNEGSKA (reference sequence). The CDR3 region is CSAAPADGYTF. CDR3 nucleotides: TGCAGTGCTGCCCCAGCGGATGGCTACACCTTC.

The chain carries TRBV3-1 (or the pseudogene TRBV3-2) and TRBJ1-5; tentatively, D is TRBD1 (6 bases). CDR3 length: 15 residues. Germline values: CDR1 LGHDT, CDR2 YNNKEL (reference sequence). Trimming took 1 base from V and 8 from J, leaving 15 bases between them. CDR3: CASSQGLGGGKPQHF. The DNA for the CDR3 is TGTGCCAGCAGCCAAGGCTTGGGGGGCGGTAAGCCCCAGCATTTT.

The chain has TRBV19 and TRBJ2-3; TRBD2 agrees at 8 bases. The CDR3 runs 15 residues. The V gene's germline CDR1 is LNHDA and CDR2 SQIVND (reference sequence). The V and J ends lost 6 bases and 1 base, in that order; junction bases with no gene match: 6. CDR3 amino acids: CASSAETSGTDTQYF. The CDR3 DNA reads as TGTGCCAGTAGCGCAGAGACTAGCGGCACAGATACGCAGTATTTT.

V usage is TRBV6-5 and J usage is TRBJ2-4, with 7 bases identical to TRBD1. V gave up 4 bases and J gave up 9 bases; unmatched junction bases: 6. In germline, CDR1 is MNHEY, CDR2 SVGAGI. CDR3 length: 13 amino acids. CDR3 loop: CASSLDRLAIQYF. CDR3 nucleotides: TGTGCCAGCAGTTTGGACAGGCTCGCCATTCAGTACTTC.

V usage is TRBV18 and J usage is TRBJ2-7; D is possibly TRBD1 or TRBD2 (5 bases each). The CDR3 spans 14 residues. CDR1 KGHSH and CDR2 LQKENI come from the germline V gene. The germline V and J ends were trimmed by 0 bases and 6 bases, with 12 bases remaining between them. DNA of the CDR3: TGTGCCAGCTCACCACCGGGACGTATGCGCGAGCAGTACTTC. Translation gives CASSPPGRMREQYF. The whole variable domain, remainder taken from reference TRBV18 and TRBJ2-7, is NAGVMQNPRHLVRRRGQEARLRCSPMKGHSHVYWYRQLPEEGLKFMVYLQKENIIDESGMPKERFSAEFPKEGPSILRIQQVVRGDSAAYFCASSPPGRMREQYFGPGTRLTVT.

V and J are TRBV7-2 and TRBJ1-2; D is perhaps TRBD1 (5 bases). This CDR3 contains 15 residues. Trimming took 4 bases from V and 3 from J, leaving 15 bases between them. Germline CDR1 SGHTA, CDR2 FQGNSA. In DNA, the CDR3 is TGTGCCAGCAGCTACCCCCAAGGGACTGACTATGGCTACACCTTC. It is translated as CASSYPQGTDYGYTF.

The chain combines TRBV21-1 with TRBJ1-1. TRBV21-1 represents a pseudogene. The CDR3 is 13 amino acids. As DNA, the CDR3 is TGTGCCAGCAGCGGAGCGTTGAACACTGAGGCTTTCTTT. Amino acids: CASSGALNTEAFF.

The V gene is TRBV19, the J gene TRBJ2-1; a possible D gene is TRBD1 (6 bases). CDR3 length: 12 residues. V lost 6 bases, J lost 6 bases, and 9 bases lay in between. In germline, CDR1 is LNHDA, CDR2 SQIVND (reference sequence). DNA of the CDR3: TGTGCCAGTAGCACAGGGTTCAATGAGCAGTTCTTC. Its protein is CASSTGFNEQFF.

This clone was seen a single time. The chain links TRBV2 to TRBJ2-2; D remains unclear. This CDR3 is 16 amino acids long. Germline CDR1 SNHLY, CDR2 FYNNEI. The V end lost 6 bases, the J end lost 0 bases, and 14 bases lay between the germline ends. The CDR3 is CASSARWVANTGELFF. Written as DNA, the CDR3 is TGTGCCAGCAGCGCCCGGTGGGTCGCGAACACCGGGGAGCTGTTTTTT.

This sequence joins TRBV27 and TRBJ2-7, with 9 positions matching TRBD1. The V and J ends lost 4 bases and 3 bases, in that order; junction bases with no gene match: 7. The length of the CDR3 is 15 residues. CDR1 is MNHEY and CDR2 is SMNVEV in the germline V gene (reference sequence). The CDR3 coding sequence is TGTGCCAGCAGTTCGCCGGGACAGGGAGGCTACGAGCAGTACTTC. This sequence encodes CASSSPGQGGYEQYF.

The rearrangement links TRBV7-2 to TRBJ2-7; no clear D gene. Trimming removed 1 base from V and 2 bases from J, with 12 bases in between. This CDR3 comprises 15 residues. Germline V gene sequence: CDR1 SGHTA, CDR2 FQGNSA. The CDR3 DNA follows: TGTGCCAGCAGCTTAGGCCATGGCTACACCTACGAGCAGTACTTC. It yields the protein CASSLGHGYTYEQYF.

The CDR3 sequence: CATSILQGGDQPQHF. In nucleotides, the CDR3 is TGTGCCACCAGCATCTTACAGGGGGGGGATCAGCCCCAGCATTTT. The chain carries TRBV15 and TRBJ1-5; TRBD1 matches 8 bases. Trimming took 4 bases from V and 5 from J; bases not matched to a gene: 7. The CDR3 runs 15 residues. The germline V gene has CDR1 LNHNV and CDR2 YYDKDF (reference sequence).

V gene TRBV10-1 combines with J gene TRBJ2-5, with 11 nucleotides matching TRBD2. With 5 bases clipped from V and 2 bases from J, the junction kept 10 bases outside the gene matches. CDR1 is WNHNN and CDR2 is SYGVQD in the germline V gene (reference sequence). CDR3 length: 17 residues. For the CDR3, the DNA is TGCGCCAGCAGTCCGGCTAGCGGGAGGTTCCTACAAGAGACCCAGTACTTC. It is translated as CASSPASGRFLQETQYF.

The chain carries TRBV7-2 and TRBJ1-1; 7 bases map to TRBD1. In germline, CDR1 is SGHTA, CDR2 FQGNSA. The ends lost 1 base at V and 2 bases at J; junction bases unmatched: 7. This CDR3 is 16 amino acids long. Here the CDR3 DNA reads TGTGCCAGCAGCTTAGGTGGGACAGCGATAAACACTGAAGCTTTCTTT. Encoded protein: CASSLGGTAINTEAFF.

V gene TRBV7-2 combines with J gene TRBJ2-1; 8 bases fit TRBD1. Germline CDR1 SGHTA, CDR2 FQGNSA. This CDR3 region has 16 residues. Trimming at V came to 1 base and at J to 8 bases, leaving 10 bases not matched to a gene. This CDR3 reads CASSLGRTGRFDEQFF. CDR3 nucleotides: TGTGCCAGCAGCTTAGGGAGGACAGGGAGGTTCGATGAGCAGTTCTTC.

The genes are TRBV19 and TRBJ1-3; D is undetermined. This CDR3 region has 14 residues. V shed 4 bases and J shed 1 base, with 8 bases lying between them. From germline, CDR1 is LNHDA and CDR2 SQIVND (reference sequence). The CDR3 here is CASSRGGSGNTIYF. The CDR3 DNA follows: TGTGCCAGTAGTAGGGGAGGGTCTGGAAACACCATATATTTT.

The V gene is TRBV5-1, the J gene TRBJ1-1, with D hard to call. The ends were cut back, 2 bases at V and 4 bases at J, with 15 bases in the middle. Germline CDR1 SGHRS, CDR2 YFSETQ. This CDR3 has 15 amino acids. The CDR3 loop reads CASSFPPGMGTEAFF. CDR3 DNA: TGCGCCAGCAGCTTCCCCCCGGGGATGGGCACTGAAGCTTTCTTT.

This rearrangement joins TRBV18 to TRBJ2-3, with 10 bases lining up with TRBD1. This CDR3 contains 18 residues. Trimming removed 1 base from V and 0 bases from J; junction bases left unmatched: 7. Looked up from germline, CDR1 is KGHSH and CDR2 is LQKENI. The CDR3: CASSPRRQGAQSTDTQYF. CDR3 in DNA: TGTGCCAGCTCACCACGAAGACAGGGGGCGCAAAGCACAGATACGCAGTATTTT.

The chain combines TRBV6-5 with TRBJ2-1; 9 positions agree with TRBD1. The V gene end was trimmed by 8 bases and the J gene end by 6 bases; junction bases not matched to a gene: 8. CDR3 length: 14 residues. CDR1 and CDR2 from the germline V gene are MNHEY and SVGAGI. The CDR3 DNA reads TGTGCCAGCGGTAGGGACAGGGATACCAATGAGCAGTTCTTC. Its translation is CASGRDRDTNEQFF.

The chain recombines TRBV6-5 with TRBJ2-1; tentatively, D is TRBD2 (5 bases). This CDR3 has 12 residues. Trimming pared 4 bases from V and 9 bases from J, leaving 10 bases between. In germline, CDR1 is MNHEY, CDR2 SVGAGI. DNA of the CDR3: TGTGCCAGCAGTTCCCGGGGAGCTGAGCAGTTCTTC. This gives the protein CASSSRGAEQFF.